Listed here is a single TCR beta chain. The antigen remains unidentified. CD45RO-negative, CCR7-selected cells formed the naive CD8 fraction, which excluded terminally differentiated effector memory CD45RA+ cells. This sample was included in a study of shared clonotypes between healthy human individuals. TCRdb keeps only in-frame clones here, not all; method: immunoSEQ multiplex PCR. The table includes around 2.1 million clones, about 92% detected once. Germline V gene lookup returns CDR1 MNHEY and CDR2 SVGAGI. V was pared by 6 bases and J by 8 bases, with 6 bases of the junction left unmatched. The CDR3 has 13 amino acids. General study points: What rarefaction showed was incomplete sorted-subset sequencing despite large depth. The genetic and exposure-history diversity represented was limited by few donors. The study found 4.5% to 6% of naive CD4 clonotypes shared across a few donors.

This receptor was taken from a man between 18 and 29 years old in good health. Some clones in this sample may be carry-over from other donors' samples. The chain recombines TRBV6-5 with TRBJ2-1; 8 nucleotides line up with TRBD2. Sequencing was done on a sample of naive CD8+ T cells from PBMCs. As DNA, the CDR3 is TGTGCCAGCAGAAGCGGGAGCGGGGATGAGCAGTTCTTC. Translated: CASRSGSGDEQFF.